Listed here is a single TCR beta chain. Generated by immunoSEQ multiplex PCR, the TCRdb table keeps only in-frame clones and is missing some. The data show approximately 100,000 clones, with approximately 90% seen just once and around 1.2% held by the top ten. The data were taken from a study of T cell changes during pregnancy in multiple sclerosis. CDR1 and CDR2 (germline): MNHEY, SVGAGI. The germline V and J ends were trimmed by 4 bases and 0 bases, with 10 bases remaining between them. The CDR3 runs to 15 residues. The genes are TRBV6-5 and TRBJ2-1; D gene unclear. The source was peripheral blood, collected in the second trimester of pregnancy. The receptor comes from a female donor with multiple sclerosis, enrolled in a pregnancy study. CDR3: CASSLWSSSYNEQFF. CDR3 nucleotide sequence: TGTGCCAGCAGTTTATGGAGTAGCTCCTACAATGAGCAGTTCTTC.